These 18 T cell receptor beta chains were all obtained from the same sample, sequenced in a study of T cell changes during pregnancy in multiple sclerosis. Sequencing was performed with immunoSEQ multiplex PCR; in TCRdb, only in-frame clones are kept and a portion is missing. The sample has 40,000 to 50,000 clones, about 90% seen once. Sequenced here: CD8+ T cells from peripheral blood mononuclear cells, sampled in the first trimester of pregnancy. The source is a female donor with multiple sclerosis, enrolled in a pregnancy study.

The chain links TRBV27 to TRBJ2-7; 8 bases agree with TRBD2. J was trimmed by 2 bases and V by 2 bases; bases with no gene match: 8. The germline V gene encodes CDR1 MNHEY and CDR2 SMNVEV (reference sequence). This CDR3 comprises 16 residues. CDR3: CASSLVFREGTYEQYF. The CDR3 DNA follows: TGTGCCAGCAGTTTAGTTTTTCGGGAGGGGACCTACGAGCAGTACTTC.

This clone has more than one count but fewer than ten. The chain has TRBV19 and TRBJ1-1; a weak D match, TRBD1 (6 bases). CDR3 length equals 14 residues. Germline CDR1 is LNHDA and CDR2 is SQIVND (reference sequence). V shed 3 bases and J shed 1 base, with 9 bases lying between them. CDR3 loop: CASSIGGRNTEAFF. In DNA, the CDR3 is TGTGCCAGTAGTATTGGGGGCAGGAACACTGAAGCTTTCTTT.

The chain employs TRBV4-3 and TRBJ1-2, with no clear D. Per the germline V gene, CDR1 is LGHNA and CDR2 is YSLEER. The CDR3 contains 16 residues. Trimming removed 0 bases from V and 5 bases from J, with 16 bases in between. The CDR3 here is CASSQDFGLTQYGYTF. The CDR3 region has the DNA TGCGCCAGCAGCCAAGATTTTGGTCTGACACAGTATGGCTACACCTTC.

The genes are TRBV7-3 and TRBJ2-2; 10 nucleotides agree with TRBD1. CDR1 is SGHTA, CDR2 FQGTGA, per germline. J gave up 5 bases and V 5 bases, and 8 bases lay outside the gene matches. There are 16 residues in the CDR3. CDR3 nucleotides: TGTGCCAGCAGCACTAGACAGGGGGCAAGAACCGGGGAGCTGTTTTTT. Its translation: CASSTRQGARTGELFF.

V and J are TRBV10-3 and TRBJ2-6; D unclear. The CDR3 has 18 amino acids. The germline V gene encodes CDR1 ENHRY and CDR2 SYGVKD. V lost 4 bases, J lost 0 bases, and 16 bases lay in between. The CDR3 spells CAISGPGGLSSGANVLTF. The CDR3 nucleotides read TGTGCCATCAGTGGCCCCGGTGGGCTGAGCTCTGGGGCCAACGTCCTGACTTTC.

The chain links TRBV5-5 to TRBJ2-1; perhaps TRBD1 as D (5 bases). With 2 bases removed from V and 7 bases from J, the gap between germline ends came to 13 bases. The CDR3 is made up of 14 amino acids. CDR1 is SGHKS and CDR2 is YYEKEE in the germline V gene (reference sequence). CDR3 protein: CASSLGAFINEQFF. In DNA, the CDR3 is TGTGCCAGCAGCTTAGGGGCGTTTATAAATGAGCAGTTCTTC.

The DNA of the CDR3 is TGTGCCAGCAGCGTAGCCCCCGTGCCGGGGAATAATTCACCCCTCCACTTT. Translated, it gives CASSVAPVPGNNSPLHF. The genes are TRBV9 and TRBJ1-6; no firm D call. Germline values: CDR1 SGDLS, CDR2 YYNGEE. V was cut by 0 bases and J by 5 bases, with 15 bases left in between. The CDR3 sequence is 17 residues long.

This clone appeared a single time. V usage is TRBV14 and J usage is TRBJ1-1; tentative D call: TRBD1 (5 bases). The length of the CDR3 is 13 residues. Germline values: CDR1 SGHDN, CDR2 FVKESK. V shed 0 bases and J shed 11 bases, with 13 bases lying between them. CDR3 nucleotide sequence: TGTGCCAGCAGCCAAGACTGGGCAGGGTTGGCTTTCTTT. It specifies CASSQDWAGLAFF.

The chain recombines TRBV28 with TRBJ2-5, with TRBD2 matching 11 bases. CDR3 size: 18 residues. The J segment lost 4 bases and the V segment lost 4 bases, leaving 14 bases of the junction unmatched. Germline V gives CDR1 MDHEN, CDR2 SYDVKM. CDR3 loop: CASSSPYTSGSAVETQYF. CDR3 DNA: TGTGCCAGCAGTTCCCCTTATACTAGCGGGAGTGCTGTAGAGACCCAGTACTTC. Based on the CDR3 plus reference TRBV28 and TRBJ2-5, the full variable domain is DVKVTQSSRYLVKRTGEKVFLECVQDMDHENMFWYRQDPGLGLRLIYFSYDVKMKEKGDIPEGYSVSREKKERFSLILESASTNQTSMYLCASSSPYTSGSAVETQYFGPGTRLLVL.

The V and J genes are TRBV4-2 and TRBJ1-1, with unresolved D. Germline CDR1 LGHNA, CDR2 YNFKEQ. Trimming shortened V by 5 bases and J by 1 base, and 8 bases separated the two germline ends. The CDR3 is 13 amino acids. In DNA form, the CDR3 reads TGTGCCAGCAGCTCCTACAGGAACACTGAAGCTTTCTTT. Protein product: CASSSYRNTEAFF.

The gene calls are TRBV5-5 and TRBJ1-1, with D perhaps TRBD1 (5 bases). CDR1 is SGHKS and CDR2 is YYEKEE in the germline V gene (reference sequence). There are 18 residues in the CDR3. V was shortened by 0 bases and J by 0 bases, with 18 bases between the two germline ends. CDR3 sequence reads: CASSLAFGGEIMNTEAFF. In nucleotides, the CDR3 is TGTGCCAGCAGCTTGGCCTTCGGGGGAGAAATCATGAACACTGAAGCTTTCTTT.

The V gene is TRBV19, the J gene TRBJ2-1; D gene unclear. Trimming shortened V by 4 bases and J by 5 bases, and 9 bases separated the two germline ends. In germline, CDR1 is LNHDA, CDR2 SQIVND (reference sequence). This CDR3 spans 13 amino acids. As DNA, the CDR3 is TGTGCCAGTAGTACGCTATCTAACAATGAGCAGTTCTTC. The encoded protein is CASSTLSNNEQFF. Full variable domain (remainder filled in from reference TRBV19 and TRBJ2-1): DGGITQSPKYLFRKEGQNVTLSCEQNLNHDAMYWYRQDPGQGLRLIYYSQIVNDFQKGDIAEGYSVSREKKESFPLTVTSAQKNPTAFYLCASSTLSNNEQFFGPGTRLTVL.

V is TRBV7-7 and J is TRBJ2-1; 10 bases are shared with TRBD1. Per the germline V gene, CDR1 is SSHAT and CDR2 is FNYEAQ (reference sequence). This CDR3 comprises 15 residues. After removal of 3 bases from V and 7 bases from J, the junction contained 6 bases not matched to a gene. The CDR3 protein is CASSFDRGLGNEQFF. CDR3 coding DNA: TGTGCCAGCAGCTTCGACAGGGGGCTAGGTAATGAGCAGTTCTTC.

V is TRBV7-8 and J is TRBJ1-2, with 10 bases fitting TRBD1. Germline V gives CDR1 SGHVS, CDR2 FQNEAQ. With V trimmed by 8 bases and J by 4 bases, 10 bases remained unmatched. The CDR3 totals 15 residues. The CDR3 DNA reads TGTGCCAGCGGGGACAGGGGCCTCGCCCGCTATGGCTACACCTTC. As protein: CASGDRGLARYGYTF.

V gene TRBV4-1 combines with J gene TRBJ1-2; 8 bases map to TRBD1. This CDR3 spans 15 amino acids. The germline gives CDR1 MGHRA, CDR2 YSYEKL. The trim removed 0 bases at V and 3 bases at J, leaving 3 bases unmatched. In DNA, the CDR3 is TGCGCCAGCAGCCAAGAAGGGACAGGCGACTATGGCTACACCTTC. Its translation is CASSQEGTGDYGYTF.

This chain uses TRBV12-5 with TRBJ1-5; 9 nucleotides agree with TRBD1. Germline V gene lookup returns CDR1 LGHNT and CDR2 FRNRAP. The CDR3 spans 14 residues. With 3 bases clipped from V and 9 bases from J, the junction kept 6 bases outside the gene matches. CDR3 DNA sequence: TGTGCTAGTGGTTTAGGACAGGGGAATGTGCCCCAGCATTTT. The encoded protein is CASGLGQGNVPQHF.

This rearrangement joins TRBV6-5 to TRBJ2-4; no definite D call. CDR3 length equals 15 residues. Germline V gene lookup returns CDR1 MNHEY and CDR2 SVGAGI. Deletions cut 0 bases from V and 5 bases from J, with 11 bases between. CDR3 region: CASSYSSREQNIQYF. CDR3 coding DNA: TGTGCCAGCAGTTACTCGAGTCGAGAGCAAAACATTCAGTACTTC.

The rearrangement uses TRBV9 and TRBJ2-5, with TRBD2 identical over 7 bases. Losses at the gene ends were 0 bases for V and 2 bases for J; bases not matched to a gene: 7. Germline CDR1 and CDR2: SGDLS and YYNGEE. This CDR3 comprises 16 residues. The CDR3 is CASSVGFRRGQETQYF. CDR3 DNA: TGTGCCAGCAGCGTAGGATTCCGGCGGGGGCAAGAGACCCAGTACTTC.